This TCR beta chain came from a study of CD8 T cells in Susac syndrome. RNA in amounts of roughly 0.5 to 1 ug was reverse transcribed with random hexamers. TCRdb processed the immunoSEQ multiplex PCR reads anew with MiXCR; each CDR3 protein has one entry. Of 180,000 or so distinct CDR3 sequences listed, 85% to 95% are singletons. Sample: CD4+ T cells from PBMCs. The clonotype originates from a human donor with Susac syndrome.

The CDR3 spells CTSPYVGGNTIYF. Written as DNA, the CDR3 is TGCACCAGCCCCTATGTTGGTGGAAACACCATATATTTT. The genes are TRBV1 and TRBJ1-3. TRBV1 is designated a pseudogene. The CDR3 runs to 13 residues.